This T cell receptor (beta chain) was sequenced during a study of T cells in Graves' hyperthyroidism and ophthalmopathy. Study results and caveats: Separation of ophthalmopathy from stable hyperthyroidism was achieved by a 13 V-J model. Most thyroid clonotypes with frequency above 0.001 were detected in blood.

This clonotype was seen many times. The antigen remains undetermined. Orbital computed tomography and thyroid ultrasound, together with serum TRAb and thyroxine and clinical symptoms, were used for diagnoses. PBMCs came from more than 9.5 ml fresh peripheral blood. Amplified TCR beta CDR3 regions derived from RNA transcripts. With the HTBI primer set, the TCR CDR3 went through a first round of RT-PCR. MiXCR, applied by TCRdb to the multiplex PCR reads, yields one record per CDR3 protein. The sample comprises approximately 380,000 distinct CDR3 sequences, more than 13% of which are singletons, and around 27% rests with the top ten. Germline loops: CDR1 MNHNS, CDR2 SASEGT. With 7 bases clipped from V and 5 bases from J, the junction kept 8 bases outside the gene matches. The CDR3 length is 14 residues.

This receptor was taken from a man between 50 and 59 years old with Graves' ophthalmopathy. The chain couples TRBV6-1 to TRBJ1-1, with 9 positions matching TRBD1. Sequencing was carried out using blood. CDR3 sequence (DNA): TGTGCCAGCATTTTGACAGGGGGATATACTGAAGCTTTCTTT. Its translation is CASILTGGYTEAFF.